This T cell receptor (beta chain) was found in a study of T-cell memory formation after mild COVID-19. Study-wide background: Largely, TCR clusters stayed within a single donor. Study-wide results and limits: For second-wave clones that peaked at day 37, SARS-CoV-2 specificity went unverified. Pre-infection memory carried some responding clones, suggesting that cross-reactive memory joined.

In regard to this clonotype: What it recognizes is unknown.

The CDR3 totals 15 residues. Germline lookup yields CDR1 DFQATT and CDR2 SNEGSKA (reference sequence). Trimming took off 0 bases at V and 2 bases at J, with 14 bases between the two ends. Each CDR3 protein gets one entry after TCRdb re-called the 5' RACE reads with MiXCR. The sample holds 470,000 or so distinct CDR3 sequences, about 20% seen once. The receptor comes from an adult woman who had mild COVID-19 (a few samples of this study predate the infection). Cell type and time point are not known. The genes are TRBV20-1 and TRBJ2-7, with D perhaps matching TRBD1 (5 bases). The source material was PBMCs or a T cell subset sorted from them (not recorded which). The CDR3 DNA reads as TGCAGTGCTAGAGATCACTTAGGGGCCCCCTACGAGCAGTACTTC. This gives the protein CSARDHLGAPYEQYF.